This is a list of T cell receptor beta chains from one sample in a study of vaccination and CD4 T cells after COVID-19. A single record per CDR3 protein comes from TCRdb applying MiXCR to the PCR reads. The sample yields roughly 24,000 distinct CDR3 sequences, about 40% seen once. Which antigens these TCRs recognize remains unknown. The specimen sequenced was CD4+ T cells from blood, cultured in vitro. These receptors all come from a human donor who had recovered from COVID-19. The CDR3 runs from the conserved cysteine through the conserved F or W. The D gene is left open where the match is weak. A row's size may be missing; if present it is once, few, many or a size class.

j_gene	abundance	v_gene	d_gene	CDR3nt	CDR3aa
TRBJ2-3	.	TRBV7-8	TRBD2	TGTGCCAGCAGACCACCTAGCGGGAGGGGTCCTGGCACAGATACGCAGTATTTT	CASRPPSGRGPGTDTQYF
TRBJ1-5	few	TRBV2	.	TGTGCCAGCAGTTCGGACAGCTCCGGCAATCAGCCCCAGCATTTT	CASSSDSSGNQPQHF
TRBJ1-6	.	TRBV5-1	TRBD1	TGCGCCAGCAGCTTGGAACAGGGGGCTAGAGGCAGTTCACCCCTCCACTTT	CASSLEQGARGSSPLHF
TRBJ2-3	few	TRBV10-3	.	TGTGCCATCAGTGAGTCGATTATGTCTGAAGATGGGGACACAGATACGCAGTATTTT	CAISESIMSEDGDTDTQYF
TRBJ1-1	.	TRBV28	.	TGTGCCAGCAGTTTACCCCAGGGTTTACCTTTCTTT	CASSLPQGLPFF
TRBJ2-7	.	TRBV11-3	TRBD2	TGTGCCAGCAGCTTAGATCCACTAGCGGGGGGACTATACTTC	CASSLDPLAGGLYF
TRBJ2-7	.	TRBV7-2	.	TGTGCCAGCAGCTTAGGGCAGGTTTCCTACGAGCAGTACTTC	CASSLGQVSYEQYF
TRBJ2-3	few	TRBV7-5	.	.	CISVPPGVVTDTQYF
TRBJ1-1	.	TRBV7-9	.	TGTGCCAGCAGCTTAGAAGCGGGTGAAGCTTTCTTT	CASSLEAGEAFF
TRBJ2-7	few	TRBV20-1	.	TGCAGTGCTAGCTTCGGACCATCCTACGAGCAGTACTTC	CSASFGPSYEQYF
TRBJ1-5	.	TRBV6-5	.	TGTGCCAGCAGTTATCCTGGTCAGCCCCAGCATTTT	CASSYPGQPQHF
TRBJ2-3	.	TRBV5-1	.	TGCGCCAGCAGCCCGGGCCCCGGGGGTACGAATACGCAGTATTTT	CASSPGPGGTNTQYF
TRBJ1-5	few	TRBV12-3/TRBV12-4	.	TGTGCCAGCAGTAGAGATCAGCCCCAGCATTTT	CASSRDQPQHF
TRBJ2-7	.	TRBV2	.	TGTGCCAGCAGTGAAGGACTTCGCCACGAGCAGTACTTC	CASSEGLRHEQYF
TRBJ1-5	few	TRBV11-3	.	TGTGCCAGCAGCTTAGAAGGAGGTAGCAATCAGCCCCAGCATTTT	CASSLEGGSNQPQHF
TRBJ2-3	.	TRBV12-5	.	TGTGCTAGTGGCGCAGACGGGACAAGGGGCGGAACAGATACGCAGTATTTT	CASGADGTRGGTDTQYF
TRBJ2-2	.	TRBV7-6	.	TGTGCCAGCAGCAACACCGGGGAGCTGTTTTTT	CASSNTGELFF
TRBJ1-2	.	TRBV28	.	TGTGCCAGCAGTTTGATGGCCCAGGGAGTCTATGGCTACACCTTC	CASSLMAQGVYGYTF
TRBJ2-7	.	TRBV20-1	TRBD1	TGCAGTGCTAGTTCACAGGGGGCCCAGCAGTACTTC	CSASSQGAQQYF
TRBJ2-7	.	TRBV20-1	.	TGCAGTGCTCGTCCTCCGGGACACCGATACGAGCAGTACTTC	CSARPPGHRYEQYF
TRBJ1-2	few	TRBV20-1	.	TGCAGTGCTAGAGATCCAGCAGCCACTAACTATGGCTACACCTTC	CSARDPAATNYGYTF
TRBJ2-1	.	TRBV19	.	TGTGCCAGTAGTACCCGGACGGGCAATGAGCAGTTCTTC	CASSTRTGNEQFF
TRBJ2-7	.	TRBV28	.	TGTGCCAGCAGTTCGCCAGGAATCTACGAGCAGCACTTC	CASSSPGIYEQHF
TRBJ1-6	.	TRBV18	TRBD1	TGTGCCAGCTCACCACCAACAGGGGAGAATAATTCACCCCTCCACTTT	CASSPPTGENNSPLHF
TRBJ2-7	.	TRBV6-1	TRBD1	TGTGCCAGCAGCACCGGGACAGGGGGAAACGAGCAGTACTTC	CASSTGTGGNEQYF
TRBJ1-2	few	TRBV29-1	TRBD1	TGCAGCGTTGGGGACAGGGCGGGCTATGGCTACACCTTC	CSVGDRAGYGYTF
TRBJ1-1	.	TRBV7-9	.	TGTGCCAGCAGCTTAGACGGGGGCACTGAAGCTTTCTTT	CASSLDGGTEAFF
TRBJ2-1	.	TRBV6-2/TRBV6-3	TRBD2	TGTGCCAGCAGTTCTAGCGGGCCGTACAATGAGCAGTTCTTC	CASSSSGPYNEQFF
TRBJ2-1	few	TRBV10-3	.	TGTGCCATCAACCGAGACAGACGTCCAAATGAGCAGTTCTTC	CAINRDRRPNEQFF
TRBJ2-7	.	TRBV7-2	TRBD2	TGTGCCAGCAGCTTGGCGGGGGGTTCCTACGAGCAGTACTTC	CASSLAGGSYEQYF
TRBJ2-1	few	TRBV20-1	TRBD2	TGCAGTGCTAGATTATCACTAGCGGGGGCCAATGAGCAGTTCTTC	CSARLSLAGANEQFF
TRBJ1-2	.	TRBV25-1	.	TGTGCCAGCAGTGAATTCAACGAAGGGGCGAGCTATGGCTACACCTTC	CASSEFNEGASYGYTF
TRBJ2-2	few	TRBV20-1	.	TGCAGTGCTAGTAGCGTTACGAACACCGGGGAGCTGTTTTTT	CSASSVTNTGELFF
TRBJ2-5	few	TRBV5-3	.	TGTGCCAGAAGCTTGAGGGAGACCCAGTACTTC	CARSLRETQYF
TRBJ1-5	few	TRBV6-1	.	TGTGCCAGCACCTTAGGGCAACATTATAGCAATCAGCCCCAGCATTTT	CASTLGQHYSNQPQHF
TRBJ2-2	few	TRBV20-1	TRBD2	TGCAGTGCTAGCGGAGGGGGGGGTAGCGGGAGCACCGGGGAGCTGTTTTTT	CSASGGGGSGSTGELFF
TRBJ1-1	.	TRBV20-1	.	TGCAGTGCTAGAGATAGGAGGAACACTGAAGCTTTCTTT	CSARDRRNTEAFF